Shown below are 18 T cell receptor beta chains from a single sample sequenced in a study of CD8+CD57+ T cells in acquired aplastic anemia. TCR beta VDJ and CDR3 were profiled, and genomic DNA was the template. Via MiXCR, TCRdb re-called the reads, giving one row per CDR3 protein. The table includes 250,000 to 350,000 distinct CDR3 sequences, 50% to 70% detected once. The sequencing input was sorted CD4+, CD8+, or CD8+CD57+ T cells (not recorded which) from PBMCs. The receptors stem from a human donor with severe aplastic anemia or a healthy control (not recorded which).

The chain joins TRBV15 to TRBJ1-5, with D unresolved. V was cut by 3 bases and J by 2 bases, with 14 bases left in between. The CDR3 length is 16 residues. Per germline, CDR1 LNHNV and CDR2 YYDKDF (reference sequence). CDR3 amino acids: CATSRGGSMGNQPQHF. The DNA of the CDR3 is TGTGCCACCAGCAGGGGAGGGAGTATGGGCAATCAGCCCCAGCATTTT.

The chain couples TRBV20-1 to TRBJ2-2; TRBD1 agrees at 7 bases. Germline V gives CDR1 DFQATT, CDR2 SNEGSKA (reference sequence). The CDR3 is 12 residues long. After removal of 7 bases from V and 1 base from J, the junction contained 0 bases not matched to a gene. The chain's CDR3 is CSGQGNTGELFF. The CDR3 bases are TGCAGTGGACAGGGGAACACCGGGGAGCTGTTTTTT.

This clonotype was recorded many times. The CDR3 DNA sequence: TGTGCCAGCAGTTACCCTTTCGGTCGGGGACAGAGCAATCAGCCCCAGCATTTT. This sequence encodes CASSYPFGRGQSNQPQHF. This rearrangement joins TRBV6-2 or TRBV6-3 to TRBJ1-5; TRBD1 aligns across 7 bases. CDR1 MNHEY and CDR2 SVGEGT come from the germline V gene. V lost 2 bases and J lost 1; bases outside the gene matches: 11. The CDR3 loop spans 18 amino acids.

In this sample, this clonotype turned up many times. This chain links TRBV7-9 with TRBJ2-7; 8 nucleotides line up with TRBD1. CDR3 length: 15 amino acids. J was trimmed by 3 bases and V by 5 bases; bases with no gene match: 9. Germline CDR1 reads SEHNR; CDR2 reads FQNEAQ (reference sequence). CDR3 sequence reads: CASSPRTGLGYEQYF. CDR3 DNA sequence: TGTGCCAGCAGCCCCCGGACAGGGTTAGGCTACGAGCAGTACTTC.

This clonotype has more than one count but fewer than ten. The junction and the germline gene differ at one end; a read error may be behind it. The rearrangement uses TRBV9 and TRBJ1-2, with 8 bases that match TRBD1. The length of the CDR3 is 18 residues. Germline CDR1 and CDR2: SGDLS and YYNGEE. The CDR3 nucleotides read TGTGCCAGCAGCGGAAATCCGATCGGGACAGGTGGTCTCGTTGGTATCGCCTTC. It specifies CASSGNPIGTGGLVGIAF.

In regard to this clonotype: Mismatch with germline at one junction end may stem from a read error. V and J are TRBV2 and TRBJ2-7; 7 nucleotides align to TRBD1. The CDR3 runs 14 residues. From germline, CDR1 is SNHLY and CDR2 FYNNEI. The CDR3 bases are TGTGCCAGCACTTCGGGACAGACAGACTACGGGCAGTACTTC. Protein sequence: CASTSGQTDYGQYF.

This clonotype came up many times. The chain links TRBV19 to TRBJ1-1; 9 nucleotides agree with TRBD1. Per germline, CDR1 LNHDA and CDR2 SQIVND (reference sequence). With V trimmed by 5 bases and J by 1 base, 11 bases remained unmatched. CDR3 length equals 17 residues. This CDR3 reads CASSFFTRTGANTEAFF. The DNA of the CDR3 is TGTGCCAGTAGTTTCTTCACCCGGACAGGGGCGAACACTGAAGCTTTCTTT.

This clonotype showed up just a few times. The chain uses TRBV15 and TRBJ1-1; maybe TRBD1 (5 bases). The V and J ends lost 0 bases and 1 base respectively, with 9 bases between them. The CDR3 sequence is 15 residues long. Germline values: CDR1 LNHNV, CDR2 YYDKDF (reference sequence). As DNA, the CDR3 is TGTGCCACCAGCAGAGACCAAGGGACGAACACTGAAGCTTTCTTT. The encoded protein is CATSRDQGTNTEAFF.

To note about this clonotype: A much larger clonotype is one base distant, so this may be a read error. The CDR3 region is CASSDSPGAHETQYF. CDR3 in DNA: TGTGCCAGCAGTGACTCACCCGGGGCGCATGAGACCCAGTACTTC. This sequence joins TRBV6-4 and TRBJ2-5, with D possibly called TRBD1 or TRBD2 (5 bases each). Germline CDR1 is MRHNA and CDR2 is SNTAGT. CDR3 size: 15 residues. V lost 0 bases and J 5 bases, leaving 13 bases between the germline ends.

In DNA, the CDR3 is TGTGCCAGCAGTCCGAGAGCAGCAGGGGATACGCAGTATTTT. Amino acid sequence: CASSPRAAGDTQYF. This chain links TRBV12-3 or TRBV12-4 with TRBJ2-3, with D perhaps TRBD1 (5 bases). V gave up 5 bases and J gave up 6 bases, with 15 bases separating them. The length of the CDR3 is 14 residues.

This clonotype occurred once. This chain's CDR3 is CASRRQDLGKGLFF. For the CDR3, the DNA is TGTGCCAGTAGGCGACAGGACCTCGGGAAGGGACTGTTTTTT. V usage is TRBV19 and J usage is TRBJ1-4; a possible D gene is TRBD1 (6 bases). Germline lookup yields CDR1 LNHDA and CDR2 SQIVND (reference sequence). The CDR3 runs to 14 residues. The V end lost 6 bases, the J end lost 13 bases, and 21 bases lay between the germline ends.

Ten or more counts support this clonotype. CDR3 in DNA: TGCGCCAGCAGCCAAGAACGGGTCTACGAGCAGTACTTC. It codes for CASSQERVYEQYF. This sequence joins TRBV4-1 and TRBJ2-7; no firm D call. This CDR3 has 13 residues. The V gene's germline CDR1 is MGHRA and CDR2 YSYEKL. V lost 0 bases and J lost 3, with 6 bases in between.

The rearrangement uses TRBV11-1 and TRBJ1-6; the D gene is possibly TRBD1 (5 bases). Germline CDR1 SGHAT, CDR2 FQDESV (reference sequence). V gave up 1 base and J gave up 10 bases, with 14 bases separating them. The CDR3 has 15 residues. CDR3 residues: CASSLEGGGWSPLHF. CDR3 coding DNA: TGTGCCAGCAGCTTAGAAGGCGGGGGTTGGTCACCCCTCCACTTT.

In this sample, this clonotype turned up a few times. This chain connects TRBV6-6 to TRBJ1-2; D unresolved. Trimming shortened V by 2 bases and J by 7 bases, and 17 bases separated the two germline ends. The CDR3 is 15 residues long. From germline, CDR1 is MNHNY and CDR2 SVGAGI (reference sequence). The CDR3 region has the DNA TGTGCCAGCAGTTACACCCCGGGCCAAACCGGTGGCTACACCTTC. It translates to CASSYTPGQTGGYTF.

The sample holds many counts of this clonotype. The chain couples TRBV10-1 to TRBJ1-2, with D hard to call. Trimming took off 9 bases at V and 11 bases at J, with 7 bases between the two ends. The germline CDR1 and CDR2 sequences are WNHNN and SYGVQD (reference sequence). There are 8 residues in the CDR3. CDR3 in DNA: TGCGCCAGGCTTCGTTACACCTTC. Protein product: CARLRYTF.

V gene TRBV5-1 combines with J gene TRBJ2-1, with 9 bases that match TRBD1. Germline V gene sequence: CDR1 SGHRS, CDR2 YFSETQ. V shed 2 bases and J 9 bases; nucleotides not matched to a gene: 9. This CDR3 comprises 15 residues. In DNA, the CDR3 is TGCGCCAGCAGCTTACAGGGGGCGCGTATTGGTGAGCAGTTCTTC. Its translation is CASSLQGARIGEQFF.

J is TRBJ2-7 and V is TRBV6-5; 11 bases map to TRBD2. The CDR3 is 15 amino acids. Trimming cost V 6 bases and J 5 bases; bases outside gene matches: 9. Germline V CDR1 and CDR2: MNHEY, SVGAGI. The CDR3 DNA reads TGTGCCAGCAGGTTAGCGGGAGGGCGGTCCCACGAGCAGTACTTC. It yields the protein CASRLAGGRSHEQYF.

CDR3 coding DNA: TGTGCCAGCAGCAGAAAACAGGGTATTACAGATACGCAGTATTTT. Its translation is CASSRKQGITDTQYF. The chain employs TRBV14 and TRBJ2-3, with a possible D match to TRBD1 (6 bases). This CDR3 is built from 15 residues. V was shortened by 5 bases and J by 3 bases, with 15 bases between the two germline ends. Germline V gene sequence: CDR1 SGHDN, CDR2 FVKESK.